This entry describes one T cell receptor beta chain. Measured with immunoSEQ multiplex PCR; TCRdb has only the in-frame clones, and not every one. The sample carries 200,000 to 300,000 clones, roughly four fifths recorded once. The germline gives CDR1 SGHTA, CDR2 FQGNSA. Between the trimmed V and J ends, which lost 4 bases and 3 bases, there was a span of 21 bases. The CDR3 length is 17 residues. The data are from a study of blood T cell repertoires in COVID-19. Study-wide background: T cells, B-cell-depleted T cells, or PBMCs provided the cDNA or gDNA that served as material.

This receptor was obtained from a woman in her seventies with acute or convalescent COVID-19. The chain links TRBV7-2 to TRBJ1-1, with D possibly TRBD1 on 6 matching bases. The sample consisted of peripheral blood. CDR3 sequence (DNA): TGTGCCAGCAGCTCTCGAGTTGCGCAGGGGCGGTACACTGAAGCTTTCTTT. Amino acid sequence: CASSSRVAQGRYTEAFF.